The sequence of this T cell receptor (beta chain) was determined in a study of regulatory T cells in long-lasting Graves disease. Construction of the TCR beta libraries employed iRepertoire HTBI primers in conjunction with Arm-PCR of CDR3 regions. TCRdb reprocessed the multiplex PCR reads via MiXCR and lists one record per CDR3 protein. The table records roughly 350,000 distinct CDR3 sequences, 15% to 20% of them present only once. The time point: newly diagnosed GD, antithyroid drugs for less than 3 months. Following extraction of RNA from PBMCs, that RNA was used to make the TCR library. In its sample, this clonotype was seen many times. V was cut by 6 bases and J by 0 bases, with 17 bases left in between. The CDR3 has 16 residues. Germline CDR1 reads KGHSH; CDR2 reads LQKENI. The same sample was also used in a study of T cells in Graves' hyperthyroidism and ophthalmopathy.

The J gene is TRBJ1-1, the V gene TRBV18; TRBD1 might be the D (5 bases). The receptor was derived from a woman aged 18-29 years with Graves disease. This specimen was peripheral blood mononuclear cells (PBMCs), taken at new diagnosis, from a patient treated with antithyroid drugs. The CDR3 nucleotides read TGTGCCAGCTCGCCCTATAGGGACGTCTTGAACACTGAAGCTTTCTTT. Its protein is CASSPYRDVLNTEAFF. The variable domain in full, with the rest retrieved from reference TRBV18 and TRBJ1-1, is NAGVMQNPRHLVRRRGQEARLRCSPMKGHSHVYWYRQLPEEGLKFMVYLQKENIIDESGMPKERFSAEFPKEGPSILRIQQVVRGDSAAYFCASSPYRDVLNTEAFFGQGTRLTVV.